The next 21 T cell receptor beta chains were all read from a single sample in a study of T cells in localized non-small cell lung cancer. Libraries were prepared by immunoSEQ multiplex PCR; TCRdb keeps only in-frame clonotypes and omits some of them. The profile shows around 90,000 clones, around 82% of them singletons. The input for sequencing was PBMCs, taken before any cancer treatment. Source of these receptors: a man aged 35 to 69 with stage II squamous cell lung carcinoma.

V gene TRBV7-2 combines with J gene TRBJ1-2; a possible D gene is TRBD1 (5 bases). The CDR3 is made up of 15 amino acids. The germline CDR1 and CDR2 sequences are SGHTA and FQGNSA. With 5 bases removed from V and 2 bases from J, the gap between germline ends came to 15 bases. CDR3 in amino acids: CASSKTGPLNYGYTF. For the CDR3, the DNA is TGTGCCAGCAGCAAAACAGGCCCCCTCAACTATGGCTACACCTTC.

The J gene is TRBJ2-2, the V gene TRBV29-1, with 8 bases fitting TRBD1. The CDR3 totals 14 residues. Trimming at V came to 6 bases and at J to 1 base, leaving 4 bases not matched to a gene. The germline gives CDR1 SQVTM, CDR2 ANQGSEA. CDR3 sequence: CSVWTGMNTGELFF. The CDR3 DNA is TGCAGCGTCTGGACAGGGATGAACACCGGGGAGCTGTTTTTT.

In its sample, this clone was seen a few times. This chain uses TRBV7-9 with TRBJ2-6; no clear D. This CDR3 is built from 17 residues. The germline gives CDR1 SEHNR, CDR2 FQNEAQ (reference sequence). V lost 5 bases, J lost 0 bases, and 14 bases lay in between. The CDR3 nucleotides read TGTGCCAGCAGCCCTCGGACCGATGGCTCTGGGGCCAACGTCCTGACTTTC. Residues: CASSPRTDGSGANVLTF. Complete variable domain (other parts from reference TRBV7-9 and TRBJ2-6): DTGVSQNPRHKITKRGQNVTFRCDPISEHNRLYWYRQTLGQGPEFLTYFQNEAQLEKSRLLSDRFSAERPKGSFSTLEIQRTEQGDSAMYLCASSPRTDGSGANVLTFGAGSRLTVL.

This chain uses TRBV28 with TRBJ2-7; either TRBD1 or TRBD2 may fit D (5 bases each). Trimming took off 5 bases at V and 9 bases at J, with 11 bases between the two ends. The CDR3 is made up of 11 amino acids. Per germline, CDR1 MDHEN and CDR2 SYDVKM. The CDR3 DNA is TGTGCCAGCAGTCCCTGGGGGTTGCAGTACTTC. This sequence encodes CASSPWGLQYF.

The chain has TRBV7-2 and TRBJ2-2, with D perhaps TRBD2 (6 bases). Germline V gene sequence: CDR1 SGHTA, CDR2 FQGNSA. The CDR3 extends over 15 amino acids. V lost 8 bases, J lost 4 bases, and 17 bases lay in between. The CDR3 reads CASGSPEGPTGELFF. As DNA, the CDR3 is TGTGCCAGCGGTTCCCCGGAGGGCCCCACCGGGGAGCTGTTTTTT. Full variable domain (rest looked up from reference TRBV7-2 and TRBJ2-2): GAGVSQSPSNKVTEKGKDVELRCDPISGHTALYWYRQSLGQGLEFLIYFQGNSAPDKSGLPSDRFSAERTGGSVSTLTIQRTQQEDSAVYLCASGSPEGPTGELFFGEGSRLTVL.

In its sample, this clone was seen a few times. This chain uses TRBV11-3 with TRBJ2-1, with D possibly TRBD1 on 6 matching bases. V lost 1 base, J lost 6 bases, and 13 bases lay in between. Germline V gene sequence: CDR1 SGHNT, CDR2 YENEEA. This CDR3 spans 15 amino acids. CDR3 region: CASSLGGVRGNEQFF. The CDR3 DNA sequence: TGTGCCAGCAGCTTAGGGGGAGTCAGGGGCAATGAGCAGTTCTTC.

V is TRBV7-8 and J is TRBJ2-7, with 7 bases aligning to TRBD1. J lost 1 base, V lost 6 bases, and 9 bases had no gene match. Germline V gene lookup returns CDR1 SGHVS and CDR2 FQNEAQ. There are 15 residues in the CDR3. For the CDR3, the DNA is TGTGCCAGCAGGGAGACAGGGCATTCTTCCTACGAGCAGTACTTC. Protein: CASRETGHSSYEQYF.

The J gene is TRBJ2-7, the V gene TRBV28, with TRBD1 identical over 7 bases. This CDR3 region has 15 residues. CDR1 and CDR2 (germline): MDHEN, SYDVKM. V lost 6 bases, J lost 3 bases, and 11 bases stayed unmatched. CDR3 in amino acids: CASRKGWGTVYEQYF. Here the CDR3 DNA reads TGTGCCAGCAGGAAGGGGTGGGGGACAGTCTACGAGCAGTACTTC.

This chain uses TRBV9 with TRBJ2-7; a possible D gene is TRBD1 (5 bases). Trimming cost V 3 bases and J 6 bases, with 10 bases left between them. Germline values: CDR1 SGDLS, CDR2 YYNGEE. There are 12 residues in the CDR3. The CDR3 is CASSGQGFEQYF. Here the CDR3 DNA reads TGTGCCAGCAGCGGCCAGGGTTTCGAGCAGTACTTC.

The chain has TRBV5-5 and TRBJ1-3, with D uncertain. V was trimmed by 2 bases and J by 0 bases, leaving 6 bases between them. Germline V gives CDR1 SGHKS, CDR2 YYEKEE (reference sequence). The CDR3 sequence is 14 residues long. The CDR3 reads CASSFGNSGNTIYF. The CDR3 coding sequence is TGTGCCAGCAGCTTTGGGAACTCTGGAAACACCATATATTTT. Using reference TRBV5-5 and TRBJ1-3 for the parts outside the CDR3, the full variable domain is DAGVTQSPTHLIKTRGQQVTLRCSPISGHKSVSWYQQVLGQGPQFIFQYYEKEERGRGNFPDRFSARQFPNYSSELNVNALLLGDSALYLCASSFGNSGNTIYFGEGSWLTVV.

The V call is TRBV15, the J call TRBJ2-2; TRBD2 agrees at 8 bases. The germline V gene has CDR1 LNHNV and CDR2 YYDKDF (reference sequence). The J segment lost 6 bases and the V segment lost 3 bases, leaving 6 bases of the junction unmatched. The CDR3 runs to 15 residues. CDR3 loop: CATSRTSAGAGELFF. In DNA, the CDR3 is TGTGCCACCAGCAGGACTAGCGCGGGGGCCGGGGAGCTGTTTTTT.

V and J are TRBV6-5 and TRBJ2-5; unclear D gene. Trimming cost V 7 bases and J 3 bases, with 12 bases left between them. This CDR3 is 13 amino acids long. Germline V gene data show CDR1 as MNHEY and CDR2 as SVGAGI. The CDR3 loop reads CASTAHPKETQYF. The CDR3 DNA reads TGTGCCAGCACTGCCCATCCCAAAGAGACCCAGTACTTC.

The CDR3 region is CASSQRSGGPGYEQYF. CDR3 nucleotides: TGTGCCAGCTCACAACGTAGCGGGGGTCCGGGCTACGAGCAGTACTTC. The V and J genes are TRBV18 and TRBJ2-7, with 9 bases that match TRBD2. The CDR3 spans 16 residues. Germline assignment: CDR1 KGHSH and CDR2 LQKENI. Unmatched junction bases numbered 10, after V lost 4 bases and J lost 3 bases. Full variable domain (rest looked up from reference TRBV18 and TRBJ2-7): NAGVMQNPRHLVRRRGQEARLRCSPMKGHSHVYWYRQLPEEGLKFMVYLQKENIIDESGMPKERFSAEFPKEGPSILRIQQVVRGDSAAYFCASSQRSGGPGYEQYFGPGTRLTVT.

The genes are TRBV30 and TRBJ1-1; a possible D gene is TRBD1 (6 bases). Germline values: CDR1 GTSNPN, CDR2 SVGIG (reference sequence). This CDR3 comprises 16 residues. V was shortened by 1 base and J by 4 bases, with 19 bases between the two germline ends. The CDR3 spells CAWSGRLSRGGTEAFF. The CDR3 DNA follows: TGTGCCTGGAGTGGTAGGCTCTCAAGGGGGGGCACTGAAGCTTTCTTT.

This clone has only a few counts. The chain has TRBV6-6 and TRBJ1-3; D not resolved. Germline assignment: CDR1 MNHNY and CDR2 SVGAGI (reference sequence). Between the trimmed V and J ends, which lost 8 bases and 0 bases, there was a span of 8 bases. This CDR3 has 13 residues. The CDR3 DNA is TGTGCCAGCGAGGGCCCCTCTGGAAACACCATATATTTT. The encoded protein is CASEGPSGNTIYF.

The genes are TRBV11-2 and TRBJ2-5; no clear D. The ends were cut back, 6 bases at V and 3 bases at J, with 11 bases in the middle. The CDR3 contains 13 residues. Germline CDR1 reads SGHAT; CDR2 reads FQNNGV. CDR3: CASRIGVEETQYF. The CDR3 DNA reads TGTGCCAGCAGGATAGGAGTTGAAGAGACCCAGTACTTC.

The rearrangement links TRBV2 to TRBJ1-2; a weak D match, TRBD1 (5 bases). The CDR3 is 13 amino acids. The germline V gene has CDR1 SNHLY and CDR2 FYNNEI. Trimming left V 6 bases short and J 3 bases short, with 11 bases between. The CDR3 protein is CASRGGVDYGYTF. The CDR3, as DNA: TGTGCCAGCAGGGGAGGGGTGGACTATGGCTACACCTTC.

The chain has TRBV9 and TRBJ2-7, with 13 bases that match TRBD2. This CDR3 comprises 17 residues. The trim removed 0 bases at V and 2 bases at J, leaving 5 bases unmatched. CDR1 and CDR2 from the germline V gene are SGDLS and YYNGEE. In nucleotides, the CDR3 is TGTGCCAGCAGCGTAGGACTAGCGGGAGGCGCTCCCTACGAGCAGTACTTC. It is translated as CASSVGLAGGAPYEQYF.

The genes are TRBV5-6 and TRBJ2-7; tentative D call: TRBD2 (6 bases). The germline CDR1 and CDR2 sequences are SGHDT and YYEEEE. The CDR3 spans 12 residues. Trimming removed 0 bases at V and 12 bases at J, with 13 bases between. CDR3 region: CASSLAREVLYF. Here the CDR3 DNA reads TGTGCCAGCAGCTTGGCCAGGGAGGTGCTGTACTTC.

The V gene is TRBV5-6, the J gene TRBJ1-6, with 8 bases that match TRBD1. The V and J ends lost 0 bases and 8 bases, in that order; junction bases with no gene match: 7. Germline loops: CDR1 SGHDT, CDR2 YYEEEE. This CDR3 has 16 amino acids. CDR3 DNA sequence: TGTGCCAGCAGCTTGGAAGGGACAGGCCGTTATTCACCCCTCCACTTT. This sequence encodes CASSLEGTGRYSPLHF.

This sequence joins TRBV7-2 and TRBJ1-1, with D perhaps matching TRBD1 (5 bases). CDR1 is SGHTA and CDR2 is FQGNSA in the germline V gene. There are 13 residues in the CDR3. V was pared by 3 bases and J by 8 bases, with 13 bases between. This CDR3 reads CASSLGYRTEAFF. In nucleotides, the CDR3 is TGTGCCAGCAGCTTGGGGTACCGGACAGAAGCTTTCTTT.